Listed below are T cell receptor beta chains from one sample, sequenced in a study of T cell responses to AZD1222 COVID-19 vaccine. The protocol was immunoSEQ multiplex PCR, while the TCRdb copy is restricted to in-frame clones and leaves out a portion. The sample has approximately 140,000 clones, roughly 90% seen once. The sample here was peripheral blood, taken on day 0 of AZD1222 vaccination. These receptors all come from an adult in good health. CDR3s leave out the opening cysteine and the closing phenylalanine or tryptophan. Clone size is stated in some rows and not others, as once, few, many or a class when expanded.

J	size	V	CDR3
TRBJ1-5	NA	TRBV10-3	ATRQMALDQPQH
TRBJ1-2	NA	TRBV4-2	ASSQDGGATNYGYT
TRBJ1-5	NA	TRBV6-6	ASSLVFLEQPQH
TRBJ1-1	NA	TRBV12-3/TRBV12-4	ASRRKGSTEAF
TRBJ1-3	NA	TRBV7-9	ASSRDSLSGNTIY
TRBJ2-7	few	TRBV10-1	ASSRLAEY
TRBJ1-2	NA	TRBV18	ASSPVDRGHGYT
TRBJ1-2	NA	TRBV28	ASSFRAPMIGSGYT
TRBJ1-4	NA	TRBV28	ASSLLLRTVNEKLF
TRBJ1-3	NA	TRBV7-2	ASSRGPGTGNTIY
TRBJ1-1	NA	TRBV3-1/TRBV3-2	ASSQNGGRTEAF
TRBJ2-3	NA	TRBV25-1	ASTYRGGTDTQY
TRBJ1-1	NA	TRBV5-1	ASSFYGQNTEAF
TRBJ2-1	NA	TRBV4-2	ASSQVLAGGIYNEQF
TRBJ1-6	NA	TRBV6-2/TRBV6-3	ASSYNQGGEPLH
TRBJ1-1	NA	TRBV12-5	ASGPRETEAF
TRBJ1-1	few	TRBV4-2	ASQPGEGGTEAF
TRBJ1-4	NA	TRBV18	ASSGGITNEKLF
TRBJ1-4	NA	TRBV4-2	ASSQELIGTNEKLF
TRBJ1-3	few	TRBV7-8	ASSLNWRSGNTIY
TRBJ1-4	NA	TRBV3-1/TRBV3-2	ASSQDLTAATNEKLF
TRBJ2-7	NA	TRBV4-2	ASSQEVGPTYEQY
TRBJ2-7	few	TRBV11-3	ASSLPGLAGDYGTYEQY
TRBJ2-7	NA	TRBV9	ASSVSGQFSYEQY
TRBJ1-5	NA	TRBV28	ASSSGTVNSNQPQH
TRBJ2-4	NA	TRBV4-2	ASSLDYLAETNIQY
TRBJ1-5	NA	TRBV6-6	ASSDRDRGQPQH
TRBJ1-2	NA	TRBV28	ASSSGGGPPGLYGYT
TRBJ2-7	NA	TRBV13	ASSLRGGMGEQY
TRBJ1-3	NA	TRBV7-2	ASSFQTGISGNTIY
TRBJ2-2	NA	TRBV7-3	ASSPGLAGRAGELF
TRBJ2-5	NA	TRBV11-2	ASRPGQGPQETQY
TRBJ1-2	NA	TRBV4-1	ASSRNREEYGYT
TRBJ2-4	NA	TRBV7-2	ASSSRTSGRVGYKNIQY
TRBJ1-6	NA	TRBV19	ASNGGSSYNSPLH
TRBJ2-7	NA	TRBV6-2/TRBV6-3	ASSLQGYEQY
TRBJ2-7	NA	TRBV19	ASSVGTGGYEQY
TRBJ1-2	NA	TRBV7-9	ASSFLGQIGYT
TRBJ2-3	NA	TRBV19	ASSIEGPSGRAADTQY
TRBJ1-2	NA	TRBV2	ASRAGGIGYT
TRBJ1-4	NA	TRBV5-4	ASSLTLGVPTNEKLF
TRBJ2-7	NA	TRBV5-1	ASSLGGWYEQY
TRBJ2-2	few	TRBV7-2	ASSLAGTHTGELF
TRBJ1-1	once	TRBV5-6	ASTAGRRHTEAF
TRBJ2-1	NA	TRBV5-5	ASSWTVMEGAYEQF
TRBJ2-2	NA	TRBV7-8	ASSSYRVTGELF
TRBJ1-1	NA	TRBV4-1	ASSQQGRSNTEAF
TRBJ2-1	NA	TRBV15	ATSRDRAGLPNEQF
TRBJ2-7	NA	TRBV4-3	ASSQDTLVGEQY
TRBJ2-7	few	TRBV4-1	ASSHVPGQVLY
TRBJ2-7	NA	TRBV6-5	ASSYDRDYEQY
TRBJ2-7	NA	TRBV19	ASTPRSGSNEQY
TRBJ1-4	NA	TRBV28	ASSQPDRGSDEKLF
TRBJ1-3	NA	TRBV6-5	ASSHETGNTIY
TRBJ2-1	NA	TRBV5-1	ASSLAGAPVREQF
TRBJ1-1	NA	TRBV7-2	ASSRETNTEAF
TRBJ2-1	NA	TRBV4-1	ASSRDLPSYNEQF
TRBJ2-2	NA	TRBV11-2	ASSSRSSGRAGELF